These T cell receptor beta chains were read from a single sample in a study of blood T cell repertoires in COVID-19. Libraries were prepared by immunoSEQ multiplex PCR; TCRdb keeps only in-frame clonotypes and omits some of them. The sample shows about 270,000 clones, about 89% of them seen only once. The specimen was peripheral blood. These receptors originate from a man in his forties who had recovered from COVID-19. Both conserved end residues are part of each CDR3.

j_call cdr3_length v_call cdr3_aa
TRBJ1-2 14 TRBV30 CAWSVHGAPYGYTF
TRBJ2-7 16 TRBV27 CASRPNVRTGSGEQYF
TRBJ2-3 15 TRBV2 CASSLAGGRTDTQYF
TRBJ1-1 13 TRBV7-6 CASSLVRNTEAFF
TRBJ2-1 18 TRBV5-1 CASSLEGGGAPTYNEQFF
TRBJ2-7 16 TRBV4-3 CASSLLVGGSSYEQYF
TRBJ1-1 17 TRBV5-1 CASSLLGGDTLNTEAFF
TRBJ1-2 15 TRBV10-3 CAISPRGQTNYGYTF
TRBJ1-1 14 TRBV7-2 CASSRNRGNTEAFF
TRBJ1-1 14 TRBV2 CASSPGSKNTEAFF
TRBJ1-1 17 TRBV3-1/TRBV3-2 CASSQEETILRNTEAFF
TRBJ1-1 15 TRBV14 CASSQDPPGRAEAFF
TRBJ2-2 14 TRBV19 CASSRDRVTGELFF
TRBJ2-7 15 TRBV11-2 CASSLVRGPPYEQYF
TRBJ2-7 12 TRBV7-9 CASSLLGDLQYF
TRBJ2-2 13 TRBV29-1 CSVDRGSTGELFF
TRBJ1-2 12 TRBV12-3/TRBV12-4 CASRNVAGGYTF
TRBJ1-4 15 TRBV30 CAWSVGNSGNEKLFF
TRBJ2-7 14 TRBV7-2 CASSLGQSSYEQYF
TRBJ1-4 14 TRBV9 CASSVGEGNEKLFF
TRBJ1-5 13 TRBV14 CASSLKTNQPQHF
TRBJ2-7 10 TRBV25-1 CASKGQVQYF
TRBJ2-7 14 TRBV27 CASSLADRGYEQYF
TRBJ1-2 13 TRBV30 CAWSSGTNYGYTF
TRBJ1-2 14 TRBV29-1 CSAGGGPPSSGYTF